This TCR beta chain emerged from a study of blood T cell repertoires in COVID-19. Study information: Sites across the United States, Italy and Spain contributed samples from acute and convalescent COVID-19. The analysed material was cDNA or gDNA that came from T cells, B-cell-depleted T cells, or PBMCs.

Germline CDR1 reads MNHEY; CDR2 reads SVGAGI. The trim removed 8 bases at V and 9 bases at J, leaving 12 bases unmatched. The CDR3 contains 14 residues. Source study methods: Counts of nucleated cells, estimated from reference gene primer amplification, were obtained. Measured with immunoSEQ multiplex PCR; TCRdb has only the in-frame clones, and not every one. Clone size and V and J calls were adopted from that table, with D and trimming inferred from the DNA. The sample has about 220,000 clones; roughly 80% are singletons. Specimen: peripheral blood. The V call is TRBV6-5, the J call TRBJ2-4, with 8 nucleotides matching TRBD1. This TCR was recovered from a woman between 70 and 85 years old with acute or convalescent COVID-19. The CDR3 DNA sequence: TGTGCCAGCGGGGAGAGCAGGGGGCATGGCATTCAGTACTTC. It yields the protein CASGESRGHGIQYF.